The 2 T cell receptor beta chains reported below all come from one sample, sequenced in a study of T cells in localized non-small cell lung cancer (dated by TCRdb to 2020 to 2021). Library preparation used the immunoSEQ multiplex PCR assay. Imported from immuneACCESS, the table was reduced by TCRdb to in-frame sequences with V and J called. These copies leave out some clones; in studies compared against another copy, an unresolved V gene accounts for under half, and the cause of the remainder is not known. This sample lists tens of thousands of clones; roughly 87% were detected once. The top ten clonotypes cover about 18% of the sample. The material was peripheral blood, obtained before any cancer treatment. The origin of the receptors is a male donor aged 60 or over with stage III squamous cell lung carcinoma.

The chain is built from TRBV5-1 and TRBJ2-5, with 8 bases identical to TRBD1. The CDR3 runs to 16 residues. V trimming: 4 bases; J trimming: 3 bases; junction bases outside the gene matches: 11. Germline loops: CDR1 SGHRS, CDR2 YFSETQ. CDR3 sequence: CASSPYQGAREETQYF. Here the CDR3 DNA reads TGCGCCAGCAGCCCTTACCAGGGGGCGCGGGAAGAGACCCAGTACTTC.

V gene TRBV25-1 combines with J gene TRBJ2-5, with TRBD2 matching over 15 bases. The CDR3 sequence is 18 residues long. V lost 3 bases and J lost 2; bases outside the gene matches: 7. The germline gives CDR1 MGHDK, CDR2 SYGVNS. CDR3 sequence reads: CASSDLGLAGGIQETQYF. CDR3 bases: TGTGCCAGCAGTGATCTTGGACTAGCGGGGGGGATACAAGAGACCCAGTACTTC.